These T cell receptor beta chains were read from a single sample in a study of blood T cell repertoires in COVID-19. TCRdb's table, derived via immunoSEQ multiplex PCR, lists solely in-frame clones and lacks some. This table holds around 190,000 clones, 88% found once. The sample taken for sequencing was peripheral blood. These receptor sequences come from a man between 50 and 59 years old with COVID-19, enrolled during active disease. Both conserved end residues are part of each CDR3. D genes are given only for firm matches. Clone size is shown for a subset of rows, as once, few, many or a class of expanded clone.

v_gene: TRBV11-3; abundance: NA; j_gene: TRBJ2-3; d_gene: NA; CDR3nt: TGTGCCAGCAGCTTAAACAGGGTGGATCATACGCAGTATTTT; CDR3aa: CASSLNRVDHTQYF
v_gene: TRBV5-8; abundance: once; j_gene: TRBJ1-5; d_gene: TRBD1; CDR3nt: TGTGCCAGCAGATCCGGACAGGGGCTTTATCAGCCCCAGCATTTT; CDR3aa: CASRSGQGLYQPQHF
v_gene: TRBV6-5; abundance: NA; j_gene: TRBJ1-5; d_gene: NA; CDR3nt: TGTGCCAGCGGACGGGAAATCAATCAGCCCCAGCATTTT; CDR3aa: CASGREINQPQHF
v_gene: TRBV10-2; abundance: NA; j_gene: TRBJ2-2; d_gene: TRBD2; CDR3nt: TGCGCCACCAGGACTAGCGGGACCACCGGGGAGCTGTTTTTT; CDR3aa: CATRTSGTTGELFF
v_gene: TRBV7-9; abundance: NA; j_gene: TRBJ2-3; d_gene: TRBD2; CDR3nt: TGTGCCAGCAGCGCTAGCGGGACTAGCACAGATACGCAGTATTTT; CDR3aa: CASSASGTSTDTQYF
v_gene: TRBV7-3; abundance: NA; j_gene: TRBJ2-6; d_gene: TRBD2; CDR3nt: TGTGCCAGCAGCCCGACCGCCCAGGACCCCCTAGCGGGAGGGCCGGGGGCCAACGTCCTGACTTTC; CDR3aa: CASSPTAQDPLAGGPGANVLTF
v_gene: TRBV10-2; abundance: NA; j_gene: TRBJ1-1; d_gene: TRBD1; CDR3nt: TGCGCCAGCAGTGAAACACAGGGGGCCCGCATTGAAGCTTTCTTT; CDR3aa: CASSETQGARIEAFF
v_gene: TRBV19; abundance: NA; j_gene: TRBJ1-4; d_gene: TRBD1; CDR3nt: TGTGCCAGTAGCGGACAGGGGACAACTAATGAAAAACTGTTTTTT; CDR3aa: CASSGQGTTNEKLFF
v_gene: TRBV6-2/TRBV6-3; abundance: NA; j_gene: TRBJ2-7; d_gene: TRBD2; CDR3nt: TGTGCCAGCAGCCGACTAGCGCTCTACGAGCAGTACTTC; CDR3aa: CASSRLALYEQYF
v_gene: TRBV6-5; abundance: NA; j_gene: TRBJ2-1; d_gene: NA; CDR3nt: TGTGCCAGCAGTTCCACTCGAGAAAGGAGCCTGGTCTTC; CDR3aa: CASSSTRERSLVF
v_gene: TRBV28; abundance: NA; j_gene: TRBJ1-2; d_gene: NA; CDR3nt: TGTGCCAGCAGTGCGGGGAGGCCTTCCTATGGCTACACCTTC; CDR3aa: CASSAGRPSYGYTF
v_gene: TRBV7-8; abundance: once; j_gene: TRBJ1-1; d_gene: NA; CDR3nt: TGTGCCAGCAGCTTAATAGGGGGTACTGAAGCTTTCTTT; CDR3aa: CASSLIGGTEAFF
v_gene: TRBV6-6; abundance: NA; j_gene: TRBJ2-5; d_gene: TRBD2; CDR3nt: TGTGCCAGCAGTTACGGCCTAGCGGGACAAGAGACCCAGTACTTC; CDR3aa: CASSYGLAGQETQYF
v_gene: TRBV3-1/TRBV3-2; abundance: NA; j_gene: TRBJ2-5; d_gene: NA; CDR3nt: TGTGCCAGCAGCCAAGTCTACCCGGGGGAGACCCAGTACTTC; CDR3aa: CASSQVYPGETQYF
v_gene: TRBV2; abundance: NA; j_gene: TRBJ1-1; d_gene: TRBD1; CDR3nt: TGTGCCAGCTCGGACAGGGCAGCGACTGAAGCTTTCTTT; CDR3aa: CASSDRAATEAFF
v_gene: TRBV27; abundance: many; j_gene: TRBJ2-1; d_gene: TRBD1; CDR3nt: TGTGCCAGCAGTTTTTACCCGGGACAGGGACGCAATGAGCAGTTCTTC; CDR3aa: CASSFYPGQGRNEQFF
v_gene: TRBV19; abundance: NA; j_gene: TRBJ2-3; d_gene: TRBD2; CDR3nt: TGTGCCAGTAGTCCCCCCCGGGGTAGCGGGCTACGCACAGATACGCAGTATTTT; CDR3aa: CASSPPRGSGLRTDTQYF
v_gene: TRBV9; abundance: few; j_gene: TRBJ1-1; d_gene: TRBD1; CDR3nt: TGTGCCAGCAGCGTAGGCATGAACAGGGGCACTGAAGCTTTCTTT; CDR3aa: CASSVGMNRGTEAFF
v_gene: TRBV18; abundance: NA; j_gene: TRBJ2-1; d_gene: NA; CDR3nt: TGTGCCAGCTCTTGGGGAGGCAACACAAACAATGAGCAGTTCTTC; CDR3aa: CASSWGGNTNNEQFF
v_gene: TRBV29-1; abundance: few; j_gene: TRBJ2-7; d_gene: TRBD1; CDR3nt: TGCAGCGTAAGGACAGGGGGCTACTCCTACGAGCAGTACTTC; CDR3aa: CSVRTGGYSYEQYF
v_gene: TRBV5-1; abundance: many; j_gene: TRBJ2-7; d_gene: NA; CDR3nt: TGCGCCAGCATCCCCCAGCCGACGGGTTCCTACGAGCAGTACTTC; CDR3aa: CASIPQPTGSYEQYF
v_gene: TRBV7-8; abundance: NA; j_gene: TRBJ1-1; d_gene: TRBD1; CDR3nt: TGTGCCAGCAGCTTGAATACCGGACAGGGGGAAGAAGCTTTCTTT; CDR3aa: CASSLNTGQGEEAFF
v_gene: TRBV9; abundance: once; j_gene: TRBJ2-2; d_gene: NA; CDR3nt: TGTGCCAGCAGCGTAGCCAGCCGAGGGAACACCGGGGAGCTGTTTTTT; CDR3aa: CASSVASRGNTGELFF
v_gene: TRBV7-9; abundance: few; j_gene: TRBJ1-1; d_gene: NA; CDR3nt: TGTGCCAGCAGCTTACAGGGGAACACTGAAGCTTTCTTT; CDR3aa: CASSLQGNTEAFF
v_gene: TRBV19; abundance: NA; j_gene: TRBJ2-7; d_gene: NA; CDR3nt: TGTGCCAGTAGTAAGACCGACAGCATAGTCCACGAGCAGTACTTC; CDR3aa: CASSKTDSIVHEQYF
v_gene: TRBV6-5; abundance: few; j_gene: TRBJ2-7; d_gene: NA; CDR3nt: TGTGCCAGCAGTCCCCGGACAGTGTACGAGCAGTACTTC; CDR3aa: CASSPRTVYEQYF
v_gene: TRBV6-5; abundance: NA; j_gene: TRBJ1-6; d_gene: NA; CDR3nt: TGTGCCAGCAGTTACATGGCAGCCTATAATTCACCCCTCCACTTT; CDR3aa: CASSYMAAYNSPLHF
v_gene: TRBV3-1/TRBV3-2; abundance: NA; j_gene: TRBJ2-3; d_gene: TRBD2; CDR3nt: TGTGCCAGCAGCCAAGGGGCCAGCGGGAGTGGCACAGATACGCAGTATTTT; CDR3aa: CASSQGASGSGTDTQYF
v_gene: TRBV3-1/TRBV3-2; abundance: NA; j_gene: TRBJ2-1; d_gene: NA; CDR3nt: TGTGCCAGCAGCCAAGGTGCCGGGGATGAGCAGTTCTTC; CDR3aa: CASSQGAGDEQFF
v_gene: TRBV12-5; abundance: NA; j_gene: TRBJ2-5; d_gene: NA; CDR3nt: TGTGCTAGTGCCCCGGACAGATATCAAGAGACCCAGTACTTC; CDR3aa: CASAPDRYQETQYF
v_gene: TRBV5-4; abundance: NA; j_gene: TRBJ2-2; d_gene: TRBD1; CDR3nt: TGTGCCAGCAGCTTGGGCGGGACAGGGGGCTTCCCCGGGGAGCTGTTTTTT; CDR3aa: CASSLGGTGGFPGELFF
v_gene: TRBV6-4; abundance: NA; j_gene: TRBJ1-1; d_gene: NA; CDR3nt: TGTGCCAGCTCCCTTGAGACAGACACTGAAGCTTTCTTT; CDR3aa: CASSLETDTEAFF
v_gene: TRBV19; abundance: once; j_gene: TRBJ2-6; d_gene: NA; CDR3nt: TGTGCCAGTAGTATAGATGGGCCTGGGGCCAACGTCCTGACTTTC; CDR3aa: CASSIDGPGANVLTF
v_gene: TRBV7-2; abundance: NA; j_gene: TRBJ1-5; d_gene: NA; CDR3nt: TGTGCCAGCAGCTTAGGTGGGGGAGGCGGCAATCAGCCCCAGCATTTT; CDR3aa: CASSLGGGGGNQPQHF
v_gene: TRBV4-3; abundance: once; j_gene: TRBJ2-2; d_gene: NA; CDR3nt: TGCGCCAGCAGCGAAGACAGAAACACCGGGGAGCTGTTTTTT; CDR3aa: CASSEDRNTGELFF
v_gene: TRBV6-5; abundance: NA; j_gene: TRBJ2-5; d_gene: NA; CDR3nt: TGTGCCAGCAGGGGCTTTACTGGGGAGACCCAGTACTTC; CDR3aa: CASRGFTGETQYF
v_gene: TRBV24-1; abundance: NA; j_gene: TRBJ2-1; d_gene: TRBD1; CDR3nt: TGTGCCACCAGTGATTCGCCGGGACAGGGCCCCAATGAGCAGTTCTTC; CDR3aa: CATSDSPGQGPNEQFF
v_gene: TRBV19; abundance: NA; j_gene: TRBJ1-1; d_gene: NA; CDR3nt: TGTGCCAGTAGGCCAGGGGCCGGTACTGAAGCTTTCTTT; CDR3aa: CASRPGAGTEAFF
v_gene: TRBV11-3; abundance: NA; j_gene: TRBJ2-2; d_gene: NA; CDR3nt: TGTGCCAGCAGCTTAGCGGTTTCCGGGGAGCTGTTTTTT; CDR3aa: CASSLAVSGELFF
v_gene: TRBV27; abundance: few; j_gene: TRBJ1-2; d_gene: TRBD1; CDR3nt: TGTGCCAGCAGGGGAGGGACAGGGAGGGGCTCGGCGAATGGCTACACCTTC; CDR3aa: CASRGGTGRGSANGYTF
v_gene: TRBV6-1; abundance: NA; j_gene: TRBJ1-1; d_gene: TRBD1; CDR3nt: TGTGCCAGCGGGAACAGGGGATTCTCTGAAGCTTTCTTT; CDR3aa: CASGNRGFSEAFF
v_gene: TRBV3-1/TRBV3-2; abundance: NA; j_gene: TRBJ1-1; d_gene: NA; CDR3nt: TGTGCCAGCAGCCAAGATGTTGGGACATCGAACACTGAAGCTTTCTTT; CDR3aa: CASSQDVGTSNTEAFF
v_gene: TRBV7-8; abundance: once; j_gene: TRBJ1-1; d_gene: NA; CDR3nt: TGTGCCAGCAGCTTATACACGAACACTGAAGCTTTCTTT; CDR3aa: CASSLYTNTEAFF
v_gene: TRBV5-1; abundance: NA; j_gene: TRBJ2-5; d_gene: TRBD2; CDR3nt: TGCGCCAGCAGCTTCCAGCGGGGGGATCAAGAGACCCAGTACTTC; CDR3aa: CASSFQRGDQETQYF
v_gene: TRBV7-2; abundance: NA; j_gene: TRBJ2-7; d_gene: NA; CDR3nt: TGTGCCAGCAGCCTCTCCGGGGGTTACTCCTACGAGCAGTACTTC; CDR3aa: CASSLSGGYSYEQYF
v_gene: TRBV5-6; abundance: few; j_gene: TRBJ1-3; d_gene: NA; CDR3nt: TGTGCCAGCAGCTTGGCCGGAGGGAACTCTGGAAACACCATATATTTT; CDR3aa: CASSLAGGNSGNTIYF
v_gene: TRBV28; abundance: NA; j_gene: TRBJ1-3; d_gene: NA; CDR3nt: TGTGCCAGCGCGGGGGACGTATCCTCTGGAAACACCATATATTTT; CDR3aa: CASAGDVSSGNTIYF
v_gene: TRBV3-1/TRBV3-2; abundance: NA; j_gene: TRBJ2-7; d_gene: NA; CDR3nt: TGTGCCAGCAGCCAAGTGGCAGGAATCTACGAGCAGTACTTC; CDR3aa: CASSQVAGIYEQYF
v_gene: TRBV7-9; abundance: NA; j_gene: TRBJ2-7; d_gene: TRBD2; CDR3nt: TGTGCCAGCAGCTTTGGGACTAGCGGGAGGGCTCCGTGGGAGCAGTACTTC; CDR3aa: CASSFGTSGRAPWEQYF
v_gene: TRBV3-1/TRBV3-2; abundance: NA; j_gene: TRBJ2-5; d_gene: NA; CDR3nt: TGTGCCAGCAGCCAAGGCCTCACGGGGGGACAACAATCAGGGACCCAGTACTTC; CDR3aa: CASSQGLTGGQQSGTQYF
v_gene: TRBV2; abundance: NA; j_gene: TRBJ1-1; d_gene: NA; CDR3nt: TGTGCCAGCAGTGCAGGGGCGAACACTGAAGCTTTCTTT; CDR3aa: CASSAGANTEAFF